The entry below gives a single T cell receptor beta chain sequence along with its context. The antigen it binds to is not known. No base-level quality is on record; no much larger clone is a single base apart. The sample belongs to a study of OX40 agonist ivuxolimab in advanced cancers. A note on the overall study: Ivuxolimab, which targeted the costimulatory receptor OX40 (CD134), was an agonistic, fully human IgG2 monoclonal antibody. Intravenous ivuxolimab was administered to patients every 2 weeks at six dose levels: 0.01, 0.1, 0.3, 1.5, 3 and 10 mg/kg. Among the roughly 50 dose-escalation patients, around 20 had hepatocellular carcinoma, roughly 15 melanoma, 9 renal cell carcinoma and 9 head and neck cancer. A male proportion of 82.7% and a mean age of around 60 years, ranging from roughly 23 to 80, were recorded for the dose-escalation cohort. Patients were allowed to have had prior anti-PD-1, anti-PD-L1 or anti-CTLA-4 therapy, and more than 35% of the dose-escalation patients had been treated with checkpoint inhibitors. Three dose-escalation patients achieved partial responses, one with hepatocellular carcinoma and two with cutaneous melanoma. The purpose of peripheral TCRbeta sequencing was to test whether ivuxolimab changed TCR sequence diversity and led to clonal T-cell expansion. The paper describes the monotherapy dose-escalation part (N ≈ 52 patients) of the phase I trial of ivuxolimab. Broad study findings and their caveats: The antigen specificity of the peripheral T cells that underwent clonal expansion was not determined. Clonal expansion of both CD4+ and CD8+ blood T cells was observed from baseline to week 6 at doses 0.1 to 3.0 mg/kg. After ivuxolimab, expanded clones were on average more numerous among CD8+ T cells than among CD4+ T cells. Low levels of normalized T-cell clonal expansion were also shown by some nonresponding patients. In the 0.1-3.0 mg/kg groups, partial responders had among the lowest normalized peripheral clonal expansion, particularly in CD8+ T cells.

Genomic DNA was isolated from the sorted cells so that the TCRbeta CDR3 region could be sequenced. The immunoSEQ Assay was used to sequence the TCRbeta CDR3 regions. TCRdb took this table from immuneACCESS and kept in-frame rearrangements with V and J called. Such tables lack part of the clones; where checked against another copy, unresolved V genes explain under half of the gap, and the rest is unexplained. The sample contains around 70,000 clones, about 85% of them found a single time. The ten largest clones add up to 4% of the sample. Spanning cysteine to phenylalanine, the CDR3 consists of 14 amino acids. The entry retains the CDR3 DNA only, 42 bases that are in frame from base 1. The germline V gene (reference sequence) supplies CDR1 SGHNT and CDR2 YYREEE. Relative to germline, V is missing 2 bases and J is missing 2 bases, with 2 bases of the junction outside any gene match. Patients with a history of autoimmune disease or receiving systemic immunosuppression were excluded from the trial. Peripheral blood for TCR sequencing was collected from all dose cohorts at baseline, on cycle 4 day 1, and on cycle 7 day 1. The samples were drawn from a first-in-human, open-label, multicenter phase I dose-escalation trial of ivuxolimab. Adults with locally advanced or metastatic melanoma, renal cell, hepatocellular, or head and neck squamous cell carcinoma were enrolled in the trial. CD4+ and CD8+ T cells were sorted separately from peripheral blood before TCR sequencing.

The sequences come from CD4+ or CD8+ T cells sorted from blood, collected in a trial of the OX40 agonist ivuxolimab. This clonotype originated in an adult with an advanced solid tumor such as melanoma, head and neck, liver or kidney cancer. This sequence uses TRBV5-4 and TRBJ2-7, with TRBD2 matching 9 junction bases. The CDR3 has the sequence CASSLQRGAYEQYF. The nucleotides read TGTGCCAGCAGCTTACAGCGGGGGGCCTACGAGCAGTACTTC.